The subject of this entry is one TCR beta chain. Its antigen is not known. The V end lost 6 bases, the J end lost 2 bases, and 19 bases lay between the germline ends. The V gene's germline CDR1 is PRHDT and CDR2 FYEKMQ (reference sequence). There are 17 residues in the CDR3. Profiling relied on immunoSEQ multiplex PCR, and the TCRdb table lists in-frame clones only, not all of them. This table holds some 120,000 clones, 70% to 90% found once. This sample is drawn from a study of T cell responses to AZD1222 COVID-19 vaccine. Study background: Timing groups of about 4 and about 12 weeks for second doses were pooled. Study-level points and caveats: After the peak T cell response, and only then, were repertoires sampled. It should be noted that donors were predominantly white British and more often female, and clonal diversity was possibly underestimated. Regions 160-218 and 743-854 dominated among vaccine-associated CD4 TCRs spanning spike.

V is TRBV13 and J is TRBJ2-2, with a weak D call TRBD1 (6 bases). The sequence was obtained from an adult in good health. This sample comprised peripheral blood, obtained on day 0 of AZD1222 vaccination. This CDR3 is CASSLKLGTQNTGELFF. The CDR3 DNA is TGTGCCAGCAGTTTAAAGCTCGGGACACAAAACACCGGGGAGCTGTTTTTT.